The source of this TCR beta chain is a study of OX40 agonist ivuxolimab in advanced cancers. Repertoires were generated with immunoSEQ multiplex PCR, while TCRdb's copy carries only in-frame clones and drops some. Of about 80,000 clones in the sample, 80% to 90% were seen once. The V end was cut by 1 base, the J end by 0 bases, with 6 bases between. The CDR3 runs 14 residues. Germline loops: CDR1 SGHTA, CDR2 FQGNSA. On this clone itself: Its specificity is not known.

Study-wide results and limits: Antigen specificity of clonally expanded peripheral T cells was not established.

This chain connects TRBV7-2 to TRBJ1-1; D gene ambiguous. The starting material was CD4+ or CD8+ T cells sorted from blood, obtained in a trial of the OX40 agonist ivuxolimab. The sequence was collected from an adult with an advanced solid tumor such as melanoma, head and neck, liver or kidney cancer. In DNA, the CDR3 is TGTGCCAGCAGCTTAGGTCGGGTGAACACTGAAGCTTTCTTT. Translating gives CASSLGRVNTEAFF. Drawing the rest from reference TRBV7-2 and TRBJ1-1, the complete variable domain is GAGVSQSPSNKVTEKGKDVELRCDPISGHTALYWYRQSLGQGLEFLIYFQGNSAPDKSGLPSDRFSAERTGGSVSTLTIQRTQQEDSAVYLCASSLGRVNTEAFFGQGTRLTVV.